Below are 9 T cell receptor beta chains sequenced from a single sample in a study of blood T cell repertoires in COVID-19. Data came from immunoSEQ multiplex PCR; TCRdb stores just in-frame clones and leaves some out. Of more than 85,000 clones in the sample, 75% to 95% are singletons; the top ten hold less than 5.5%. The sequenced material came from peripheral blood. These receptor sequences come from a man between 18 and 35 years old with acute or convalescent COVID-19.

The chain uses TRBV30 and TRBJ1-4, with D unclear. Trimming took off 4 bases at V and 8 bases at J, with 17 bases between the two ends. The length of the CDR3 is 14 residues. CDR1 and CDR2 (germline): GTSNPN, SVGIG (reference sequence). CDR3 protein: CAWMEGSMVEKLFF. The CDR3 DNA sequence: TGTGCCTGGATGGAAGGGAGTATGGTAGAAAAACTGTTTTTT.

The CDR3 is CASIRQGRDNEQFF. The CDR3, as DNA: TGTGCCAGTATCCGACAGGGGCGGGACAATGAGCAGTTCTTC. The chain uses TRBV19 and TRBJ2-1, with TRBD1 identical over 8 bases. V shed 7 bases, J shed 5 bases, and the junction held 7 bases outside the gene matches. The CDR3 spans 14 residues. CDR1 is LNHDA and CDR2 is SQIVND in the germline V gene (reference sequence).

The CDR3 reads CASSLGTLTNEQFF. The CDR3 region has the DNA TGCGCCAGCAGCCTAGGGACTCTCACCAATGAGCAGTTCTTC. This chain uses TRBV5-1 with TRBJ2-1, with TRBD2 as a possible D gene (6 bases). The CDR3 has 14 amino acids. V shed 4 bases and J shed 6 bases, with 14 bases lying between them. CDR1 and CDR2 from the germline V gene are SGHRS and YFSETQ.

The rearrangement links TRBV19 to TRBJ1-5; the match to TRBD1 covers 10 bases. With V trimmed by 6 bases and J by 5 bases, 7 bases remained unmatched. CDR3 length: 15 residues. In germline, CDR1 is LNHDA, CDR2 SQIVND (reference sequence). The CDR3 sequence: CASSFGTGVYQPQHF. In DNA form, the CDR3 reads TGTGCCAGTAGCTTTGGGACAGGGGTTTATCAGCCCCAGCATTTT.

The gene calls are TRBV3-1 (or the pseudogene TRBV3-2) and TRBJ1-2; D gene uncertain. The CDR3 loop spans 15 amino acids. CDR1 LGHDT and CDR2 YNNKEL come from the germline V gene (reference sequence). Trimming pared 4 bases from V and 3 bases from J, leaving 15 bases between. CDR3 residues: CASSLLSFGDYGYTF. Written as DNA, the CDR3 is TGTGCCAGCAGCCTCCTGAGTTTTGGAGACTATGGCTACACCTTC.

The genes are TRBV7-2 and TRBJ2-7; TRBD1 aligns across 9 bases. This CDR3 has 13 amino acids. Germline trimming cut 5 bases from V and 7 bases from J; bases unmatched to any gene: 6. From germline, CDR1 is SGHTA and CDR2 FQGNSA. CDR3 protein: CASSMDRGREQYF. In DNA, the CDR3 is TGTGCCAGCAGCATGGACAGGGGCAGGGAGCAGTACTTC.

The chain has TRBV24-1 and TRBJ2-1, with 9 bases that match TRBD1. Germline V lookup: CDR1 KGHDR, CDR2 SFDVKD. V shed 5 bases and J 8 bases; nucleotides not matched to a gene: 12. The length of the CDR3 is 16 residues. DNA of the CDR3: TGTGCCACCAGTGCCTCAAAGGGACAGGGTCGGGATGAGCAGTTCTTC. Its translation: CATSASKGQGRDEQFF.

The chain has TRBV5-1 and TRBJ1-1, with D unclear. With 3 bases removed from V and 3 bases from J, the gap between germline ends came to 9 bases. Per germline, CDR1 SGHRS and CDR2 YFSETQ. The CDR3 length is 13 residues. For the CDR3, the DNA is TGCGCCAGCAGCTCCAATACGGACACTGAAGCTTTCTTT. Protein product: CASSSNTDTEAFF. The variable domain in full, with the rest retrieved from reference TRBV5-1 and TRBJ1-1, is KAGVTQTPRYLIKTRGQQVTLSCSPISGHRSVSWYQQTPGQGLQFLFEYFSETQRNKGNFPGRFSGRQFSNSRSEMNVSTLELGDSALYLCASSSNTDTEAFFGQGTRLTVV.

The chain recombines TRBV11-3 with TRBJ2-2; 7 bases map to TRBD1. The CDR3 is made up of 17 amino acids. The V and J ends lost 0 bases and 4 bases, in that order; junction bases with no gene match: 8. The germline V gene encodes CDR1 SGHNT and CDR2 YENEEA. The chain's CDR3 is CASSLDPTGALTGELFF. The CDR3 region has the DNA TGTGCCAGCAGCTTAGATCCCACAGGGGCCCTCACCGGGGAGCTGTTTTTT.